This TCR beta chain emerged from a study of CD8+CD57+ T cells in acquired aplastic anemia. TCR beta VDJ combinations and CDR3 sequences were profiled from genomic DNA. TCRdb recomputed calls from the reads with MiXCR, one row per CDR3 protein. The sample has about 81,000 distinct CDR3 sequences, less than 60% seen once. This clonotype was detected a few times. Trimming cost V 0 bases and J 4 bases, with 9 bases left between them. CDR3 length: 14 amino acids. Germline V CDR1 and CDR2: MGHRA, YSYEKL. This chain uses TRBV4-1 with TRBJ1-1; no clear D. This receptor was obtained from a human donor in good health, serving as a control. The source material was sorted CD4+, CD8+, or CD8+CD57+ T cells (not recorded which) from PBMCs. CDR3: CASSQETRATEAFF. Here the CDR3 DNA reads TGCGCCAGCAGCCAAGAAACTCGAGCCACTGAAGCTTTCTTT.